The 27 T cell receptor beta chains listed next were all sequenced from one sample in a study of neurological immune-mediated disorders. Each CDR3 protein gets one entry after TCRdb re-called the 5' RACE reads with MiXCR. The table shows 50,000 to 55,000 distinct CDR3 sequences, with roughly 3.8% occurring only once. What was sequenced was PBMCs. The receptors were sampled from a man aged 60 to 75 with multiple sclerosis.

This clonotype was observed many times. The chain carries TRBV2 and TRBJ1-6; D possibly corresponds to TRBD1 (6 bases). Trimming removed 8 bases at V and 7 bases at J, with 12 bases between. Germline values: CDR1 SNHLY, CDR2 FYNNEI. This CDR3 contains 13 residues. CDR3 loop: CASGSGENSPLHF. CDR3 DNA sequence: TGTGCCAGCGGGTCAGGGGAGAATTCACCCCTCCACTTT.

This clonotype was seen many times. V usage is TRBV9 and J usage is TRBJ1-5, with D perhaps TRBD1 (5 bases). V lost 0 bases and J lost 5, with 6 bases in between. The CDR3 runs 13 residues. Germline V CDR1 and CDR2: SGDLS, YYNGEE. CDR3 nucleotide sequence: TGTGCCAGCAGCGTAGCAGGGTATCAGCCCCAGCATTTT. Translated: CASSVAGYQPQHF.

By its share, this clonotype is large. The V gene is TRBV7-8, the J gene TRBJ1-6; D is uncertain. This CDR3 has 16 amino acids. Germline lookup yields CDR1 SGHVS and CDR2 FQNEAQ. The germline V and J ends were trimmed by 6 bases and 0 bases, with 12 bases remaining between them. CDR3 DNA sequence: TGTGCCAGCAGTCTGATGTTGAGCTCCTATAATTCACCCCTCCACTTT. Translation gives CASSLMLSSYNSPLHF.

This clonotype was recorded many times. The chain has TRBV5-6 and TRBJ1-1; D gene ambiguous. The CDR3 consists of 12 residues. Trimming stripped 4 bases from V and 4 bases from J, with 8 bases between. Germline CDR1 is SGHDT and CDR2 is YYEEEE. DNA of the CDR3: TGTGCCAGCAGCCTGATTGCCACTGAAGCTTTCTTT. It codes for CASSLIATEAFF.

The chain uses TRBV10-3 and TRBJ1-1, with 7 nucleotides matching TRBD1. CDR3 length equals 12 residues. The germline V gene has CDR1 ENHRY and CDR2 SYGVKD. V was clipped by 6 bases and J by 9 bases; unmatched bases: 7. CDR3 amino acids: CAISGAGGKAFF. CDR3 DNA sequence: TGTGCCATCAGCGGGGCAGGGGGGAAAGCTTTCTTT.

This clonotype was found many times. This rearrangement joins TRBV15 to TRBJ2-1; tentative D call: TRBD2 (6 bases). The CDR3 is made up of 15 amino acids. Germline values: CDR1 LNHNV, CDR2 YYDKDF (reference sequence). Trimming stripped 2 bases from V and 6 bases from J, with 14 bases between. Here the CDR3 reads CATSRPGTYFNEQFF. The CDR3 DNA reads as TGTGCCACCAGCAGACCAGGGACTTATTTCAATGAGCAGTTCTTC.

In regard to this clonotype: A read error may be the cause here, since a much bigger clone is one base away. The chain combines TRBV20-1 with TRBJ2-7; 8 nucleotides match TRBD2. V lost 6 bases to trimming and J lost 4 bases; unmatched junction nucleotides: 8. The CDR3 has 13 residues. The germline V gene encodes CDR1 DFQATT and CDR2 SNEGSKA (reference sequence). CDR3 residues: CSASQREFYEQYF. CDR3 sequence (DNA): TGCAGTGCAAGCCAGCGGGAGTTTTACGAGCAGTACTTC.

This clonotype showed up many times. The chain uses TRBV29-1 and TRBJ2-7, with 8 bases fitting TRBD1. The CDR3 has 15 amino acids. After removal of 5 bases from V and 7 bases from J, the junction contained 16 bases not matched to a gene. Germline lookup yields CDR1 SQVTM and CDR2 ANQGSEA. CDR3 nucleotides: TGCAGCGTTAAAAGGGGGACAGGCCAGGCGGGGGAGCAGTACTTC. Its translation: CSVKRGTGQAGEQYF.

This clonotype came up many times. This sequence joins TRBV7-9 and TRBJ1-4; 8 bases agree with TRBD1. Trimming took 2 bases from V and 8 from J; bases not matched to a gene: 13. Germline V gene data show CDR1 as SEHNR and CDR2 as FQNEAQ (reference sequence). The CDR3 extends over 17 amino acids. As DNA, the CDR3 is TGTGCCAGCAGCTTATCGGTGACAGGGGATCGGCGGGAAAAACTGTTTTTT. This sequence encodes CASSLSVTGDRREKLFF.

This clonotype was observed at least ten times. The CDR3 protein is CASSDGRAPGELFF. The CDR3 DNA reads TGTGCCAGCAGTGACGGCAGGGCCCCCGGGGAGCTGTTTTTT. The V and J genes are TRBV6-1 and TRBJ2-2; weak D call: TRBD1 (5 bases). Trimming left V 3 bases short and J 6 bases short, with 11 bases between. Germline CDR1 MNHNS, CDR2 SASEGT. The CDR3 totals 14 residues.

This clonotype was detected ten times or more. The chain employs TRBV6-2 or TRBV6-3 and TRBJ1-1, with D unclear. Germline V CDR1 and CDR2: MNHEY, SVGEGT. The V end was cut by 5 bases, the J end by 8 bases, with 12 bases between. The CDR3 sequence is 12 residues long. For the CDR3, the DNA is TGTGCCAGCAGTCTTACGTGGGGAGAAGCTTTCTTT. Its translation: CASSLTWGEAFF.

This clonotype has a count of ten or more. The V call is TRBV28, the J call TRBJ1-2, with D possibly matching TRBD1 (6 bases). The germline CDR1 and CDR2 sequences are MDHEN and SYDVKM. Trimming removed 4 bases from V and 7 bases from J, with 10 bases in between. This CDR3 region has 12 residues. CDR3 DNA: TGTGCCAGCAGTTGGGGGGCGGCTGGCTACACCTTC. Its translation: CASSWGAAGYTF.

This clonotype was detected many times. V gene TRBV6-1 combines with J gene TRBJ1-6; D is ambiguous. This CDR3 region has 12 residues. Per germline, CDR1 MNHNS and CDR2 SASEGT. With 6 bases removed from V and 6 bases from J, the gap between germline ends came to 6 bases. CDR3 sequence reads: CASRVTNSPLHF. In DNA, the CDR3 is TGTGCCAGCAGGGTGACTAATTCACCCCTCCACTTT.

This clonotype occurred a few times. Given a much more abundant clone one base away, this may be a read error. This rearrangement joins TRBV7-3 to TRBJ2-2; D gene uncertain. The germline CDR1 and CDR2 sequences are SGHTA and FQGTGA. This CDR3 comprises 14 residues. V lost 3 bases to trimming and J lost 1 base, with 6 bases between them. CDR3 amino acids: CASSFNRNTGELFF. The CDR3 region has the DNA TGTGCCAGCAGCTTCAACAGGAACACCGGGGAGCTGTTTTTT.

The chain has TRBV5-1 and TRBJ1-2; tentative D call: TRBD1 (5 bases). Trimming left V 6 bases short and J 6 bases short, with 18 bases between. The CDR3 loop spans 14 amino acids. Per the germline V gene, CDR1 is SGHRS and CDR2 is YFSETQ. The CDR3 spells CASKVVAGDHGYTF. The CDR3 DNA follows: TGCGCCAGCAAGGTAGTCGCGGGGGACCATGGCTACACCTTC.

This clonotype has at least ten counts. The chain recombines TRBV20-1 with TRBJ2-1, with 9 nucleotides matching TRBD2. V was clipped by 5 bases and J by 5 bases; unmatched bases: 13. The CDR3 loop spans 16 amino acids. CDR1 and CDR2 from the germline V gene are DFQATT and SNEGSKA (reference sequence). CDR3 DNA sequence: TGCAGTGCTCCACGAGGGCTAGCGGGATCGCACAATGAGCAGTTCTTC. Its protein product is CSAPRGLAGSHNEQFF.

In its sample, this clonotype was seen many times. The chain links TRBV2 to TRBJ2-6; D ambiguous. The germline V gene has CDR1 SNHLY and CDR2 FYNNEI. There are 15 residues in the CDR3. V was shortened by 1 base and J by 3 bases, with 7 bases between the two germline ends. The chain's CDR3 is CASSEGANGANVLTF. CDR3 coding DNA: TGTGCCAGCAGTGAAGGGGCGAATGGGGCCAACGTCCTGACTTTC.

This clonotype was seen many times. The chain carries TRBV7-3 and TRBJ2-1; 11 nucleotides match TRBD1. Germline trimming cut 2 bases from V and 6 bases from J; bases unmatched to any gene: 9. The germline gives CDR1 SGHTA, CDR2 FQGTGA. There are 17 residues in the CDR3. The CDR3 reads CASSLVRTGGSSNEQFF. In nucleotides, the CDR3 is TGTGCCAGCAGCTTAGTTCGGACAGGGGGCTCTTCCAATGAGCAGTTCTTC. Full variable domain (outside the CDR3, taken from reference TRBV7-3 and TRBJ2-1): GAGVSQTPSNKVTEKGKYVELRCDPISGHTALYWYRQSLGQGPEFLIYFQGTGAADDSGLPNDRFFAVRPEGSVSTLKIQRTERGDSAVYLCASSLVRTGGSSNEQFFGPGTRLTVL.

This clonotype was seen at least ten times. The chain links TRBV20-1 to TRBJ2-3; D remains unclear. CDR1 DFQATT and CDR2 SNEGSKA come from the germline V gene (reference sequence). This CDR3 region has 13 residues. The V end lost 4 bases, the J end lost 0 bases, and 8 bases lay between the germline ends. The CDR3 reads CSAIKPSTDTQYF. CDR3 sequence (DNA): TGCAGTGCTATCAAACCTAGCACAGATACGCAGTATTTT.

The table lists this clonotype with many counts. This chain uses TRBV5-1 with TRBJ1-2; D is perhaps TRBD1 (5 bases). With 4 bases removed from V and 3 bases from J, the gap between germline ends came to 7 bases. The CDR3 is 12 residues long. Germline V gene lookup returns CDR1 SGHRS and CDR2 YFSETQ. The CDR3 DNA is TGCGCCAGCAGCCGGGGGGACTATGGCTACACCTTC. Protein: CASSRGDYGYTF.

This clonotype was seen many times. This chain uses TRBV5-5 with TRBJ2-1; D is unresolved. The CDR3 length is 13 residues. Looked up from germline, CDR1 is SGHKS and CDR2 is YYEKEE (reference sequence). V was shortened by 0 bases and J by 1 base, with 2 bases between the two germline ends. DNA of the CDR3: TGTGCCAGCAGCTTGGCTTCCTACAATGAGCAGTTCTTC. Residues: CASSLASYNEQFF.

This clonotype appeared a few times. The V gene is TRBV5-1, the J gene TRBJ2-7; D remains unclear. V gave up 1 base and J gave up 4 bases, with 9 bases separating them. This CDR3 region has 13 residues. Per the germline V gene, CDR1 is SGHRS and CDR2 is YFSETQ. The CDR3 DNA reads as TGCGCCAGCAGCTTGTCGGAGACTTACGAGCAGTACTTC. It codes for CASSLSETYEQYF.

The sample holds many counts of this clonotype. V gene TRBV4-2 combines with J gene TRBJ2-2; 11 positions match TRBD2. V trimming: 4 bases; J trimming: 3 bases; junction bases outside the gene matches: 4. This CDR3 comprises 16 residues. Germline CDR1 and CDR2: LGHNA and YNFKEQ. The CDR3 here is CASSRQLAGDTGELFF. DNA of the CDR3: TGTGCCAGCAGCCGGCAACTAGCGGGAGACACCGGGGAGCTGTTTTTT.

As to this clonotype: A read error is likely, as this CDR3 ends without the conserved phenylalanine or tryptophan. The J gene is TRBJ1-6, the V gene TRBV20-1, with 7 bases that match TRBD1. The CDR3 contains 16 residues. From germline, CDR1 is DFQATT and CDR2 SNEGSKA (reference sequence). V shed 4 bases, J shed 6 bases, and the junction held 12 bases outside the gene matches. The CDR3 DNA reads as TGCAGTGCTACGCCACCGGGACAGCGATTTAATTCACCCCTCCACAAT. Residues: CSATPPGQRFNSPLHN.

This clonotype has a count of ten or more. The rearrangement uses TRBV29-1 and TRBJ1-1, with TRBD1 matching over 9 bases. Per the germline V gene, CDR1 is SQVTM and CDR2 is ANQGSEA. This CDR3 comprises 16 residues. V was clipped by 2 bases and J by 4 bases; unmatched bases: 11. CDR3 bases: TGCAGCGTTGAACCCCACGGGACAGGGCGTACCACTGAAGCTTTCTTT. Its translation is CSVEPHGTGRTTEAFF.

In its sample, this clonotype was seen many times. The gene calls are TRBV10-3 and TRBJ1-2; TRBD1 agrees at 8 bases. Trimming cost V 3 bases and J 3 bases; bases outside gene matches: 3. CDR1 is ENHRY and CDR2 is SYGVKD in the germline V gene. The CDR3 consists of 14 residues. The CDR3 protein is CAISEQGGYYGYTF. CDR3 sequence (DNA): TGTGCCATCAGTGAACAGGGGGGCTACTATGGCTACACCTTC.

The chain couples TRBV3-1 to TRBJ2-3, with a possible D match to TRBD1 (6 bases). CDR3 size: 12 residues. V lost 8 bases and J lost 7, with 13 bases in between. CDR1 LGHDT and CDR2 YNNKEL come from the germline V gene (reference sequence). The CDR3: CASGSGANTQYF. The CDR3 bases are TGTGCCAGCGGTTCAGGGGCGAATACGCAGTATTTT.